The 2 T cell receptor beta chains given below trace back to one sample, sequenced in a study of T cells in Graves' hyperthyroidism and ophthalmopathy (dated by TCRdb to 2018 to 2020). Receptor amplification or capture employed multiplex PCR. The sample was run on an Illumina HiSeq 2000. TCR beta CDR3 regions were amplified from RNA transcripts. The first round of RT-PCR for the TCR CDR3 was performed with the HTBI primer set and the Qiagen OneStep RT-PCR kit. In-frame beta chains were kept once TCRdb had trimmed the public reads at Q25 with fastp and called clones with MiXCR. For every CDR3 protein sequence, its rows merge into one entry that carries the most common genes and DNA. In this sample the table shows some 350,000 distinct CDR3 sequences, just under 25% of which occur a single time. Around 79% of the sample lies in the top ten. Material for sequencing was blood. Receptors were obtained from a middle-aged man with Graves' hyperthyroidism.

V gene TRBV5-1 combines with J gene TRBJ2-7; D is perhaps TRBD1 (6 bases). V gave up 4 bases and J gave up 0 bases, with 11 bases separating them. The CDR3 loop spans 14 amino acids. In germline, CDR1 is SGHRS, CDR2 YFSETQ. The CDR3 loop reads CASSADRTSYEQYF. In DNA, the CDR3 is TGCGCCAGCAGCGCTGACAGGACCTCCTACGAGCAGTACTTC. The whole variable domain, filled in from reference TRBV5-1 and TRBJ2-7, reads KAGVTQTPRYLIKTRGQQVTLSCSPISGHRSVSWYQQTPGQGLQFLFEYFSETQRNKGNFPGRFSGRQFSNSRSEMNVSTLELGDSALYLCASSADRTSYEQYFGPGTRLTVT.

The rearrangement uses TRBV4-1 and TRBJ2-5; 7 nucleotides align to TRBD1. This CDR3 contains 17 residues. The junction had 12 bases not matched to a gene; V was cut back by 0 bases and J by 5 bases. CDR1 and CDR2 from the germline V gene are MGHRA and YSYEKL. Written as DNA, the CDR3 is TGCGCCAGCAGCCAAGACATAGACAGGGAAGGAGAGGAGACCCAGTACTTC. Amino acids: CASSQDIDREGEETQYF.